The next 14 T cell receptor beta chains were all read from a single sample in a study of cytotoxic CD8 clonotypes in ibrutinib-treated CLL. TCRdb keeps only in-frame clones here, not all; method: immunoSEQ multiplex PCR. The table records about 130,000 clones, around 80% of them present only once. The sample was PBMCs, taken after 24 months of ibrutinib treatment. The receptors here all came from a human donor with chronic lymphocytic leukemia.

The chain links TRBV11-3 to TRBJ1-5, with 10 positions matching TRBD1. Trimming at V came to 3 bases and at J to 0 bases, leaving 8 bases not matched to a gene. CDR1 and CDR2 (germline): SGHNT, YENEEA. This CDR3 region has 18 residues. CDR3 sequence (DNA): TGTGCCAGCAGCTTCCGCGGACAGGGGGTATATAGCAATCAGCCCCAGCATTTT. It is translated as CASSFRGQGVYSNQPQHF.

This clone showed up just a few times. The chain is built from TRBV12-5 and TRBJ1-1; D is ambiguous. This CDR3 has 15 residues. Germline V gives CDR1 LGHNT, CDR2 FRNRAP. The V end lost 2 bases, the J end lost 3 bases, and 13 bases lay between the germline ends. The CDR3 DNA follows: TGTGCTAGTGGTTTGCGATCGACAAGGGACACTGAAGCTTTCTTT. Amino acid sequence: CASGLRSTRDTEAFF.

This clone was detected once. V gene TRBV11-3 combines with J gene TRBJ2-1; D is unresolved. This CDR3 has 13 amino acids. The germline V and J ends were trimmed by 1 base and 4 bases, with 5 bases remaining between them. Germline V lookup: CDR1 SGHNT, CDR2 YENEEA. CDR3 in DNA: TGTGCCAGCAGCTTAGGAGATTACAATGAGCAGTTCTTC. This translates into CASSLGDYNEQFF.

In the case of this clone: At the DNA level, this CDR3 is encoded by other sequences in the same sample as well. DNA of the CDR3: TGTGCCAGCAGGGACAGCTTCTACGAGCAGTACTTC. Protein: CASRDSFYEQYF. V is TRBV2 and J is TRBJ2-7; a possible D gene is TRBD1 (6 bases). V was pared by 6 bases and J by 3 bases, with 9 bases between. The CDR3 consists of 12 residues. Germline V gene sequence: CDR1 SNHLY, CDR2 FYNNEI.

The rearrangement links TRBV7-9 to TRBJ1-1; D is undetermined. Between the trimmed V and J ends, which lost 5 bases and 5 bases, there was a span of 6 bases. This CDR3 contains 11 residues. Per germline, CDR1 SEHNR and CDR2 FQNEAQ (reference sequence). CDR3 region: CASSHGTEAFF. CDR3 nucleotides: TGTGCCAGCAGCCACGGAACTGAAGCTTTCTTT. Combining the CDR3 with reference TRBV7-9 and TRBJ1-1 gives the whole variable domain DTGVSQNPRHKITKRGQNVTFRCDPISEHNRLYWYRQTLGQGPEFLTYFQNEAQLEKSRLLSDRFSAERPKGSFSTLEIQRTEQGDSAMYLCASSHGTEAFFGQGTRLTVV.

The chain recombines TRBV6-6 with TRBJ1-3, with 10 positions matching TRBD1. CDR3 length equals 16 residues. V shed 7 bases, J shed 4 bases, and the junction held 10 bases outside the gene matches. CDR1 and CDR2 (germline): MNHNY, SVGAGI (reference sequence). The CDR3 region is CASTYRQGAGGNTIYF. The CDR3 DNA reads as TGTGCCAGCACCTATAGACAGGGGGCGGGCGGAAACACCATATATTTT.

This clone was seen a few times. The J gene is TRBJ2-1, the V gene TRBV5-1; 9 bases align to TRBD1. The CDR3 is made up of 14 amino acids. The V segment lost 7 bases and the J segment 9 bases; nucleotides outside the gene matches: 11. CDR1 and CDR2 from the germline V gene are SGHRS and YFSETQ. The DNA of the CDR3 is TGCGCCAGCCGCTGGACAGGGGTGGAAGGTGAGCAGTTCTTC. It encodes CASRWTGVEGEQFF.

V gene TRBV5-8 combines with J gene TRBJ1-4; 10 bases map to TRBD1. Germline lookup yields CDR1 SGHTS and CDR2 YDEGEE. With 4 bases clipped from V and 8 bases from J, the junction kept 8 bases outside the gene matches. The CDR3 sequence is 15 residues long. The CDR3 sequence: CASSRGTGEGEKLFF. The CDR3, as DNA: TGTGCCAGCAGCCGCGGGACAGGGGAGGGCGAAAAACTGTTTTTT.

This chain connects TRBV2 to TRBJ2-1; D is unclear. The CDR3 sequence is 15 residues long. Germline lookup yields CDR1 SNHLY and CDR2 FYNNEI. Trimming removed 9 bases from V and 0 bases from J, with 15 bases in between. CDR3 sequence: CASKSGRSSYNEQFF. Here the CDR3 DNA reads TGTGCCAGTAAATCCGGGCGGAGCTCCTACAATGAGCAGTTCTTC.

The chain couples TRBV14 to TRBJ1-4, with a possible D match to TRBD1 (5 bases). This CDR3 is built from 17 residues. Germline lookup yields CDR1 SGHDN and CDR2 FVKESK. V was shortened by 1 base and J by 5 bases, with 17 bases between the two germline ends. Here the CDR3 DNA reads TGTGCCAGCAGCCAAGTGTTACCTCGGGGGGAAAATGAAAAACTGTTTTTT. This gives the protein CASSQVLPRGENEKLFF.

V is TRBV7-9 and J is TRBJ2-7; D is ambiguous. The germline CDR1 and CDR2 sequences are SEHNR and FQNEAQ (reference sequence). The V and J ends lost 1 base and 8 bases respectively, with 9 bases between them. CDR3 length equals 12 residues. The CDR3 reads CASSLDMSKQYF. The CDR3 bases are TGTGCCAGCAGCTTAGACATGAGTAAGCAGTACTTC. Using reference TRBV7-9 and TRBJ2-7 for the parts outside the CDR3, the full variable domain is DTGVSQNPRHKITKRGQNVTFRCDPISEHNRLYWYRQTLGQGPEFLTYFQNEAQLEKSRLLSDRFSAERPKGSFSTLEIQRTEQGDSAMYLCASSLDMSKQYFGPGTRLTVT.

As concerns this clone: This sample also contains other DNA sequences that code for the same CDR3. The CDR3 DNA reads as TGTGCCAGCTCACGAGACAAGAACACTGAAGCTTTCTTT. Protein sequence: CASSRDKNTEAFF. J is TRBJ1-1 and V is TRBV18; D remains unclear. The germline V gene has CDR1 KGHSH and CDR2 LQKENI. V shed 4 bases and J shed 1 base, with 7 bases lying between them. The CDR3 extends over 13 amino acids.

This clone is a singleton in its sample. This chain links TRBV5-6 with TRBJ1-1; D is unresolved. Trimming pared 4 bases from V and 0 bases from J, leaving 13 bases between. Germline V gives CDR1 SGHDT, CDR2 YYEEEE. The CDR3 loop spans 15 amino acids. CDR3 sequence reads: CASSLDGILNTEAFF. The CDR3 region has the DNA TGTGCCAGCAGCCTGGATGGAATATTGAACACTGAAGCTTTCTTT. The full variable domain, in which reference TRBV5-6 and TRBJ1-1 provide the parts outside the CDR3, is DAGVTQSPTHLIKTRGQQVTLRCSPKSGHDTVSWYQQALGQGPQFIFQYYEEEERQRGNFPDRFSGHQFPNYSSELNVNALLLGDSALYLCASSLDGILNTEAFFGQGTRLTVV.

This clone was found a few times. CDR3: CASSYSTESNTEAFF. CDR3 DNA: TGTGCCAGCAGTTACTCAACAGAATCGAACACTGAAGCTTTCTTT. The genes are TRBV6-5 and TRBJ1-1; D remains unclear. V gave up 0 bases and J gave up 1 base, with 9 bases separating them. CDR1 is MNHEY, CDR2 SVGAGI, per germline. CDR3 length: 15 residues.